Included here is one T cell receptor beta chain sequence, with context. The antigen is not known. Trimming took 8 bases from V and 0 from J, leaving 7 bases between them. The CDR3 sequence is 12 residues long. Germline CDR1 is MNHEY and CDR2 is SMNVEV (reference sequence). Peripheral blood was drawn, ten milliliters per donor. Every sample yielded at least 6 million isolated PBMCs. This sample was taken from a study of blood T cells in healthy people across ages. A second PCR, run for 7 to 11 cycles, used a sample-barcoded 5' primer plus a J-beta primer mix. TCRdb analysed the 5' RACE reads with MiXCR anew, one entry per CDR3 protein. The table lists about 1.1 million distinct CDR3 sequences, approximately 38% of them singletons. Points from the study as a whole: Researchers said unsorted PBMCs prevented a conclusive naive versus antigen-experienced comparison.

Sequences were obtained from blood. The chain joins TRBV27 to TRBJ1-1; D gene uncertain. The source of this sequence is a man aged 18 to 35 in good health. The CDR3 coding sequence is TGTGCCAGCGGAAAAATGAACACTGAAGCTTTCTTT. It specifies CASGKMNTEAFF.